The 13 T cell receptor beta chains reported below all come from one sample, sequenced in a study of T cells in Graves' hyperthyroidism and ophthalmopathy. There were TCR beta CDR3 regions amplified from RNA transcripts. When the TCR CDR3 underwent first-round RT-PCR, the HTBI primer set was used. From the multiplex PCR reads, TCRdb called clonotypes with MiXCR, one entry per CDR3 protein. The table lists 700,000 or so distinct CDR3 sequences, over 15% of them singletons. Sequenced sample: blood. The receptor set was obtained from a man younger than 35 with Graves' hyperthyroidism.

The sample holds many counts of this clonotype. The chain couples TRBV7-2 to TRBJ2-1, with D possibly matching TRBD2 (6 bases). There are 15 residues in the CDR3. The V and J ends lost 1 base and 4 bases respectively, with 11 bases between them. The germline gives CDR1 SGHTA, CDR2 FQGNSA. The CDR3: CASSLVAGPYNEQFF. CDR3 in DNA: TGTGCCAGCAGCTTAGTTGCGGGGCCATACAATGAGCAGTTCTTC.

This clonotype turned up a few times. The chain links TRBV27 to TRBJ2-3, with TRBD1 matching over 8 bases. This CDR3 is built from 18 residues. Per the germline V gene, CDR1 is MNHEY and CDR2 is SMNVEV (reference sequence). The V gene end was trimmed by 6 bases and the J gene end by 1 base; junction bases not matched to a gene: 15. The CDR3 bases are TGTGCCAGCAGCCGCGGGCCCGCAACAGGGGGAGGCACAGATACGCAGTATTTT. Translation gives CASSRGPATGGGTDTQYF.

At least ten counts were recorded for this clonotype. The chain joins TRBV24-1 to TRBJ2-2; perhaps TRBD1 as D (5 bases). Germline V CDR1 and CDR2: KGHDR, SFDVKD. V lost 3 bases and J 1 base, leaving 17 bases between the germline ends. The CDR3 is 18 residues long. As DNA, the CDR3 is TGTGCCACCAGTGATCTGAACAAAGGGGATAGGAACACCGGGGAGCTGTTTTTT. Translating it yields CATSDLNKGDRNTGELFF.

This clonotype was found many times. This rearrangement joins TRBV15 to TRBJ2-5; D uncertain. The V gene lost 8 bases and the J gene lost 6 bases, with 16 bases spanning the gap. This CDR3 has 13 residues. Germline loops: CDR1 LNHNV, CDR2 YYDKDF (reference sequence). The chain's CDR3 is CATRWVGNKTQYF. In DNA form, the CDR3 reads TGTGCCACCCGGTGGGTGGGGAATAAGACCCAGTACTTC. Using reference TRBV15 and TRBJ2-5 for the parts outside the CDR3, the full variable domain is DAMVIQNPRYQVTQFGKPVTLSCSQTLNHNVMYWYQQKSSQAPKLLFHYYDKDFNNEADTPDNFQSRRPNTSFCFLDIRSPGLGDTAMYLCATRWVGNKTQYFGPGTRLLVL.

The chain recombines TRBV20-1 with TRBJ2-7, with 7 bases aligning to TRBD1. This CDR3 spans 14 amino acids. Germline V gives CDR1 DFQATT, CDR2 SNEGSKA (reference sequence). V shed 0 bases, J shed 2 bases, and the junction held 4 bases outside the gene matches. The CDR3 loop reads CSARDEGAAYEQYF. The CDR3 coding sequence is TGCAGTGCTAGAGACGAGGGGGCGGCCTACGAGCAGTACTTC.

Of note for this clonotype: A much larger clone differs by one base, so this may be a read error. The chain uses TRBV6-4 and TRBJ2-1; TRBD1 aligns across 7 bases. V trimming: 9 bases; J trimming: 6 bases; junction bases outside the gene matches: 5. Germline assignment: CDR1 MRHNA and CDR2 SNTAGT. The CDR3 runs to 12 residues. CDR3 coding DNA: TGTGCCAGGGGACAGAGGGCCAATGAGCAGTTCTTC. Translated: CARGQRANEQFF.

This clonotype was recorded at least ten times. The chain has TRBV11-2 and TRBJ2-7, with D hard to call. The germline V gene has CDR1 SGHAT and CDR2 FQNNGV. CDR3 length: 14 amino acids. V lost 1 base to trimming and J lost 7 bases, with 14 bases between them. The CDR3 here is CASSLGPTLGEQYF. CDR3 in DNA: TGTGCCAGCAGCTTAGGCCCGACGCTGGGGGAGCAGTACTTC.

This clonotype was counted a few times. The genes are TRBV27 and TRBJ1-3; D may be TRBD1 (6 bases). The CDR3 totals 17 residues. V was trimmed by 4 bases and J by 3 bases, leaving 19 bases between them. Germline loops: CDR1 MNHEY, CDR2 SMNVEV (reference sequence). This chain's CDR3 is CASSSSIGGGYGNTIYF. CDR3 coding DNA: TGTGCCAGCAGTTCCTCAATCGGGGGCGGTTATGGAAACACCATATATTTT.

This clonotype was counted at least ten times. The chain couples TRBV5-1 to TRBJ2-7; 11 bases fit TRBD1. The CDR3 covers 14 residues. CDR1 and CDR2 (germline): SGHRS, YFSETQ. V gave up 4 bases and J gave up 2 bases; unmatched junction bases: 2. The CDR3 loop is CASSPDRGPYEQYF. CDR3 DNA: TGCGCCAGCAGCCCGGACAGGGGGCCCTACGAGCAGTACTTC.

Many counts were recorded for this clonotype. This chain connects TRBV6-1 to TRBJ2-1, with 7 bases aligning to TRBD1. The CDR3 covers 15 residues. Germline CDR1 and CDR2: MNHNS and SASEGT. J lost 6 bases, V lost 6 bases, and 11 bases had no gene match. The CDR3 reads CASRPVPGQRNEQFF. CDR3 coding DNA: TGTGCCAGCAGACCCGTCCCGGGACAGCGCAATGAGCAGTTCTTC.

The table lists this clonotype with many counts. As DNA, the CDR3 is TGTGCCAGCAGTTTCATCGGGCCTTCCGAGCAGTACTTC. Translation gives CASSFIGPSEQYF. The chain is built from TRBV12-3 or TRBV12-4 and TRBJ2-7; D unresolved. V was cut by 3 bases and J by 6 bases, with 12 bases left in between. This CDR3 spans 13 amino acids.

This clonotype was seen more than once but under ten times. This chain links TRBV25-1 with TRBJ2-3, with D perhaps assigned TRBD1 or TRBD2 (5 bases each). Trimming took off 1 base at V and 0 bases at J, with 8 bases between the two ends. The CDR3 covers 15 residues. Germline V gene sequence: CDR1 MGHDK, CDR2 SYGVNS. The CDR3 reads CASSEFGGSTDTQYF. As DNA, the CDR3 is TGTGCCAGCAGTGAATTTGGGGGTAGCACAGATACGCAGTATTTT.

This clonotype was found a few times. The chain uses TRBV7-9 and TRBJ2-2; 7 bases fit TRBD1. Trimming removed 0 bases from V and 7 bases from J; junction bases left unmatched: 8. The germline CDR1 and CDR2 sequences are SEHNR and FQNEAQ (reference sequence). The CDR3 extends over 16 amino acids. The CDR3 region has the DNA TGTGCCAGCAGCTTAGCGCTAACAGGGGTGGACGGGGAGCTGTTTTTT. As protein: CASSLALTGVDGELFF.